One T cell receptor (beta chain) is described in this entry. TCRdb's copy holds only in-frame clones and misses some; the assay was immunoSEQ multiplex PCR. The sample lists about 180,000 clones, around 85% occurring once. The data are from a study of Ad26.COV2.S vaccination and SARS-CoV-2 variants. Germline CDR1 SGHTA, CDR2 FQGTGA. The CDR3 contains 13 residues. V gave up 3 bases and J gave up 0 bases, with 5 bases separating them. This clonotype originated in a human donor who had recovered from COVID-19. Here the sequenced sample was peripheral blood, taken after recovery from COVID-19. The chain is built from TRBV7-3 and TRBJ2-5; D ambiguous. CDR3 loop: CASSFSYQETQYF. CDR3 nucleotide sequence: TGTGCCAGCAGCTTTTCGTACCAAGAGACCCAGTACTTC.